The sequence of this T cell receptor beta chain was determined in a study of blood T cell repertoires in COVID-19. The wider study: COVID-19 samples, acute and convalescent, were from the United States, Italy and Spain. PBMCs, B-cell-depleted T cells, or T cells were the source of the cDNA or gDNA that made up the material.

With 0 bases clipped from V and 3 bases from J, the junction kept 6 bases outside the gene matches. CDR1 SGDLS and CDR2 YYNGEE come from the germline V gene. The CDR3 extends over 17 amino acids. Per the original methods: From reference gene primer amplification, estimates of nucleated cell counts were derived. Sequencing used immunoSEQ multiplex PCR; TCRdb keeps in-frame clones, though not all of them. Clone size and the V and J calls come from that table; the DNA yielded D and trimming. Altogether about 130,000 clones are present, less than 90% being singletons, with the ten largest covering 25% to 30%.

This rearrangement joins TRBV9 to TRBJ2-7; 13 nucleotides agree with TRBD2. The source of this sequence is an elderly woman with acute or convalescent COVID-19. The sequenced sample consisted of peripheral blood. The CDR3 sequence is CASSVEGGTSGIYEQYF. CDR3 nucleotide sequence: TGTGCCAGCAGCGTAGAGGGGGGGACTAGCGGGATCTACGAGCAGTACTTC.